This TCR beta chain emerged from a study of blood T cells in healthy people across ages. General observations from the study: In long-lived donors, naive CD4+ cell counts and diversity exceeded those of aged donors.

For this clonotype: Its specificity is unknown.

Primed by a sample-barcoded 5' primer and a J-beta primer mix, a second PCR proceeded for about 6 to 12 cycles. Samples each returned at least 2.5 million CDR3-containing paired-end reads. TCRdb ran MiXCR on the 5' RACE reads and lists one entry per CDR3 protein. The repertoire holds 1.5 million to 2 million distinct CDR3 sequences, with about 50% as singletons. V dropped 5 bases and J dropped 3; count of bases not matched to a gene: 10. There are 15 residues in the CDR3. Germline CDR1 is MNHNY and CDR2 is SVGAGI (reference sequence). The chain combines TRBV6-6 with TRBJ2-7; 7 positions agree with TRBD2. Material for sequencing was blood. This clonotype was obtained from a woman in her 40s in good health. The CDR3 DNA reads as TGTGCCAGCAGTCATCCTGCGGGGGAGAACTACGAGCAGTACTTC. It specifies CASSHPAGENYEQYF.